This entry lists 22 T cell receptor beta chains sequenced from one sample in a study of CD8+CD57+ T cells in acquired aplastic anemia. Genomic DNA provided the template from which TCR beta VDJ and CDR3 profiles were obtained. TCRdb re-analysed the reads in MiXCR, keeping a single row per CDR3 protein. The sample lists tens of thousands of distinct CDR3 sequences, roughly half occurring once. The sequenced sample consisted of sorted CD4+, CD8+, or CD8+CD57+ T cells (not recorded which) from PBMCs. These receptors came from a human donor in good health, serving as a control.

The chain uses TRBV15 and TRBJ2-1; 11 positions agree with TRBD2. Germline CDR1 and CDR2: LNHNV and YYDKDF (reference sequence). Trimming took 5 bases from V and 7 from J; bases not matched to a gene: 13. The CDR3 totals 17 residues. The CDR3 is CATSPPLLAGAGNEQFF. The CDR3 bases are TGTGCCACCAGCCCGCCGTTACTAGCGGGAGCTGGGAATGAGCAGTTCTTC.

The V and J genes are TRBV20-1 and TRBJ1-6; D remains ambiguous. The CDR3 covers 13 residues. In germline, CDR1 is DFQATT, CDR2 SNEGSKA (reference sequence). Deletions cut 4 bases from V and 10 bases from J, with 14 bases between. CDR3 sequence: CSATPQDGSPLHF. In DNA, the CDR3 is TGCAGTGCTACCCCCCAGGACGGGTCACCCCTCCACTTT.

The chain joins TRBV5-6 to TRBJ2-3, with 11 bases matching TRBD2. This CDR3 has 19 amino acids. The trim removed 4 bases at V and 0 bases at J, leaving 13 bases unmatched. The germline CDR1 and CDR2 sequences are SGHDT and YYEEEE. CDR3 in amino acids: CASSGTGTSGDTSTDTQYF. CDR3 bases: TGTGCCAGCAGCGGAACCGGGACTAGCGGCGACACTAGCACAGATACGCAGTATTTT.

This clonotype was picked up many times. Here the CDR3 DNA reads TGCGCCAGCAGCTTAGGGACAGGGGACAATGAGCAGTTCTTC. Residues: CASSLGTGDNEQFF. The chain recombines TRBV5-1 with TRBJ2-1, with TRBD1 matching 10 bases. This CDR3 has 14 amino acids. The V and J ends lost 2 bases and 5 bases, in that order; junction bases with no gene match: 1. Per the germline V gene, CDR1 is SGHRS and CDR2 is YFSETQ.

The CDR3 DNA follows: TGCAGCGTCGTACGGGGGGATGGAGCTTTCTTT. Translation: CSVVRGDGAFF. This sequence joins TRBV29-1 and TRBJ1-1, with a tentative D call TRBD1 (5 bases). Germline V CDR1 and CDR2: SQVTM, ANQGSEA. This CDR3 comprises 11 residues. V was trimmed by 6 bases and J by 10 bases, leaving 15 bases between them.

The sample holds many counts of this clonotype. This chain connects TRBV7-9 to TRBJ2-3, with 14 positions matching TRBD2. CDR1 and CDR2 from the germline V gene are SEHNR and FQNEAQ (reference sequence). The junction had 10 bases not matched to a gene; V was cut back by 7 bases and J by 4 bases. This CDR3 has 17 amino acids. This chain's CDR3 is CASTYGGTSGSPDTQYF. For the CDR3, the DNA is TGTGCCAGCACTTATGGGGGGACTAGCGGGAGCCCAGATACGCAGTATTTT.

On this clonotype: The junction differs from germline at one of its ends, possibly a read error. V gene TRBV5-1 combines with J gene TRBJ2-7; D may be TRBD1 or TRBD2 (6 bases each). CDR3 size: 14 residues. Germline-derived CDR1 and CDR2 are SGHRS and YFSETQ. CDR3 residues: CASSSGAKGNEQYF. The CDR3 bases are TGCGCCAGTAGCTCGGGGGCTAAGGGGAATGAGCAGTACTTC.

The chain joins TRBV7-9 to TRBJ1-2; D not certain. This CDR3 comprises 13 residues. V shed 5 bases and J shed 2 bases, with 9 bases lying between them. Germline assignment: CDR1 SEHNR and CDR2 FQNEAQ (reference sequence). The CDR3 reads CASSHEGNYGYTF. Written as DNA, the CDR3 is TGTGCCAGCAGCCACGAAGGGAACTATGGCTACACCTTC.

V and J are TRBV25-1 and TRBJ1-4; no clear D. The CDR3 covers 14 residues. The germline gives CDR1 MGHDK, CDR2 SYGVNS. The ends were cut back, 3 bases at V and 4 bases at J, with 9 bases in the middle. The chain's CDR3 is CASSDPPLNEKLFF. Written as DNA, the CDR3 is TGTGCCAGCAGTGACCCCCCCCTTAATGAAAAACTGTTTTTT.

This rearrangement joins TRBV20-1 to TRBJ2-3; 8 bases line up with TRBD2. V was clipped by 3 bases and J by 1 base; unmatched bases: 9. The CDR3 has 16 residues. CDR1 is DFQATT, CDR2 SNEGSKA, per germline (reference sequence). CDR3 region: CSARPGGLGRTDTQYF. The CDR3 DNA is TGCAGTGCTAGGCCTGGGGGACTAGGACGCACAGATACGCAGTATTTT.

The chain employs TRBV15 and TRBJ1-5; 9 nucleotides line up with TRBD1. V was clipped by 5 bases and J by 5 bases; unmatched bases: 4. This CDR3 is 14 amino acids long. Germline V gene sequence: CDR1 LNHNV, CDR2 YYDKDF (reference sequence). The CDR3 region has the DNA TGTGCCACCAGCCCGGGACAGGGAGATCAGCCCCAGCATTTT. It encodes CATSPGQGDQPQHF.

This clonotype was counted a single time. The J gene is TRBJ2-1, the V gene TRBV7-6; 8 bases are a match to TRBD1. This CDR3 has 16 residues. Germline CDR1 is SGHVS and CDR2 is FNYEAQ. V shed 6 bases, J shed 4 bases, and the junction held 11 bases outside the gene matches. CDR3 residues: CASSSQLDRVYNEQFF. The CDR3 nucleotides are TGTGCCAGCAGTTCACAATTGGACAGGGTTTACAATGAGCAGTTCTTC.

V usage is TRBV7-9 and J usage is TRBJ1-5, with D perhaps matching TRBD1 (5 bases). Trimming removed 5 bases from V and 2 bases from J, with 13 bases in between. CDR3 length: 15 amino acids. Germline V gene data show CDR1 as SEHNR and CDR2 as FQNEAQ (reference sequence). CDR3 amino acids: CASSPNVGGNQPQHF. CDR3 DNA: TGTGCCAGCAGCCCGAACGTGGGGGGCAATCAGCCCCAGCATTTT.

The chain combines TRBV24-1 with TRBJ1-6, with D possibly matching TRBD1 (5 bases). V gave up 7 bases and J gave up 9 bases, with 12 bases separating them. The CDR3 is 13 amino acids. Per germline, CDR1 KGHDR and CDR2 SFDVKD. This CDR3 reads CATSVGEGSPLHF. The CDR3 DNA sequence: TGTGCCACCAGCGTGGGGGAGGGTTCACCCCTCCACTTT.

Here the CDR3 reads CASDEQGASLSPLHF. CDR3 DNA sequence: TGTGCCAGCGATGAACAGGGGGCGTCCCTTTCACCCCTCCACTTT. The chain employs TRBV2 and TRBJ1-6, with 9 bases aligning to TRBD1. Germline lookup yields CDR1 SNHLY and CDR2 FYNNEI. The ends lost 8 bases at V and 9 bases at J; junction bases unmatched: 11. This CDR3 is 15 amino acids long.

The chain recombines TRBV25-1 with TRBJ1-5; TRBD1 is a possible D gene (6 bases). The V gene lost 3 bases and the J gene lost 0 bases, with 15 bases spanning the gap. Germline loops: CDR1 MGHDK, CDR2 SYGVNS. The CDR3 covers 17 residues. The CDR3 protein is CASSDGAGDYSNQPQHF. The CDR3 region has the DNA TGTGCCAGCAGTGATGGGGCAGGGGACTATAGCAATCAGCCCCAGCATTTT.

The chain uses TRBV2 and TRBJ2-7; D is tentatively TRBD1 or TRBD2 (5 bases each). The length of the CDR3 is 13 residues. The V end was cut by 6 bases, the J end by 3 bases, with 12 bases between. Germline CDR1 is SNHLY and CDR2 is FYNNEI. Here the CDR3 reads CASRALGGYEQYF. The CDR3 DNA reads as TGTGCCAGCAGGGCACTTGGGGGCTACGAGCAGTACTTC.

The V and J genes are TRBV29-1 and TRBJ2-3, with 8 bases matching TRBD1. This CDR3 has 15 residues. The ends lost 1 base at V and 0 bases at J; junction bases unmatched: 3. Looked up from germline, CDR1 is SQVTM and CDR2 is ANQGSEA. The CDR3 is CSVEGTGGSTDTQYF. CDR3 DNA: TGCAGCGTTGAAGGCACAGGGGGGAGCACAGATACGCAGTATTTT.

V gene TRBV2 combines with J gene TRBJ2-1, with D unresolved. Trimming cost V 3 bases and J 9 bases, with 3 bases left between them. CDR3 length equals 10 residues. The germline CDR1 and CDR2 sequences are SNHLY and FYNNEI. The CDR3 spells CASSDGEQFF. CDR3 coding DNA: TGTGCCAGCAGTGATGGTGAGCAGTTCTTC.

The chain employs TRBV15 and TRBJ2-7, with no clear D. This CDR3 is built from 16 residues. The V end lost 0 bases, the J end lost 3 bases, and 15 bases lay between the germline ends. CDR1 is LNHNV, CDR2 YYDKDF, per germline (reference sequence). CDR3 amino acids: CATSRDLRRENYEQYF. In nucleotides, the CDR3 is TGTGCCACCAGCAGAGATCTTAGACGCGAGAACTACGAGCAGTACTTC.

The chain couples TRBV7-3 to TRBJ2-1, with D perhaps TRBD2 (6 bases). Between the trimmed V and J ends, which lost 5 bases and 7 bases, there was a span of 9 bases. Germline V lookup: CDR1 SGHTA, CDR2 FQGTGA. CDR3 length: 12 residues. The CDR3 DNA is TGTGCCAGCAGCCGCGGAGGGAATGAGCAGTTCTTC. Protein product: CASSRGGNEQFF.

This clonotype has at least ten counts. The chain combines TRBV6-1 with TRBJ1-5, with a tentative D call TRBD1 (6 bases). Deletions cut 3 bases from V and 7 bases from J, with 13 bases between. Germline CDR1 is MNHNS and CDR2 is SASEGT. This CDR3 region has 14 residues. DNA of the CDR3: TGTGCCAGCAGTGATCCAGGGGTAGGACAGCCCCAGCATTTT. It is translated as CASSDPGVGQPQHF.